A single sample gave rise to the 7 T cell receptor beta chains below, sequenced in a study of spatial heterogeneity in lung cancer. As for time point: sample taken at primary tumor resection. Material for sequencing was whole RNA from tumor, nontumor lung or frozen PBMC, left unsorted. MiXCR was run by TCRdb on the 5' RACE reads, yielding one entry per CDR3 protein. The sample includes about 50,000 distinct CDR3 sequences, about 7.4% of them seen just once. Sequences were derived from PBMCs, sampled at surgery. These receptors were taken from a female donor with early-stage non-small cell lung cancer.

A word on this clonotype: The junction differs from germline at one of its ends, possibly a read error. As DNA, the CDR3 is TGTGTCAGCAGCCGTACCTCCAGGGACACTGAAGCTTTCTTT. Translation gives CVSSRTSRDTEAFF. The V and J genes are TRBV3-1 and TRBJ1-1; weak D call: TRBD1 (5 bases). The germline V gene encodes CDR1 LGHDT and CDR2 YNNKEL (reference sequence). The CDR3 loop spans 14 amino acids.

This clonotype was observed many times. This chain connects TRBV5-1 to TRBJ2-1; D remains ambiguous. V lost 0 bases to trimming and J lost 4 bases, with 5 bases between them. CDR1 is SGHRS, CDR2 YFSETQ, per germline. CDR3 length equals 13 residues. The CDR3 DNA reads as TGCGCCAGCAGCTTGGGAGTTTACAATGAGCAGTTCTTC. Protein: CASSLGVYNEQFF.

In this sample, this clonotype turned up many times. This chain connects TRBV20-1 to TRBJ2-1; 9 nucleotides match TRBD2. V lost 5 bases, J lost 7 bases, and 9 bases stayed unmatched. This CDR3 is built from 14 residues. Germline CDR1 is DFQATT and CDR2 is SNEGSKA (reference sequence). The CDR3 nucleotides read TGCAGTGCTGGACCGTCAGCGGGGGGAAATGAGCAGTTCTTC. It translates to CSAGPSAGGNEQFF.

The chain joins TRBV5-1 to TRBJ2-5; D is uncertain. Germline V gene data show CDR1 as SGHRS and CDR2 as YFSETQ. The V end lost 5 bases, the J end lost 5 bases, and 7 bases lay between the germline ends. This CDR3 spans 11 amino acids. The CDR3 DNA sequence: TGCGCCAGCAGGTCCGGGGAGACCCAGTACTTC. Amino acids: CASRSGETQYF. Filled out from reference TRBV5-1 and TRBJ2-5, the complete variable domain reads KAGVTQTPRYLIKTRGQQVTLSCSPISGHRSVSWYQQTPGQGLQFLFEYFSETQRNKGNFPGRFSGRQFSNSRSEMNVSTLELGDSALYLCASRSGETQYFGPGTRLLVL.

This clonotype was observed at least ten times. The chain recombines TRBV18 with TRBJ2-2; D is perhaps TRBD2 (5 bases). V was clipped by 2 bases and J by 7 bases, with 23 bases between them. Germline CDR1 is KGHSH and CDR2 is LQKENI. This CDR3 comprises 18 residues. The CDR3 DNA is TGTGCCAGCTCACCATGGAGGAAAAGGGAAGGGAATTACGGGGAGCTGTTTTTT. Protein product: CASSPWRKREGNYGELFF.

CDR3 nucleotides: TGTGCCAGCAGCTTATCCCGGGACCCTTGGAATGAGCAGTTCTTC. Amino acid sequence: CASSLSRDPWNEQFF. The chain carries TRBV7-2 and TRBJ2-1; D tentatively reads TRBD1 or TRBD2 (5 bases each). V lost 2 bases, J lost 7 bases, and 15 bases lay in between. There are 15 residues in the CDR3. CDR1 is SGHTA, CDR2 FQGNSA, per germline. The variable domain in full, completed from reference TRBV7-2 and TRBJ2-1, reads GAGVSQSPSNKVTEKGKDVELRCDPISGHTALYWYRQSLGQGLEFLIYFQGNSAPDKSGLPSDRFSAERTGGSVSTLTIQRTQQEDSAVYLCASSLSRDPWNEQFFGPGTRLTVL.

A few counts support this clonotype. The genes are TRBV28 and TRBJ2-6; TRBD1 agrees at 12 bases. The junction had 7 bases not matched to a gene; V was cut back by 2 bases and J by 5 bases. Germline V gene lookup returns CDR1 MDHEN and CDR2 SYDVKM. The length of the CDR3 is 18 residues. The CDR3 DNA reads TGTGCCAGCAGTTTAGGGACAGGGGGCTCTGGGAGGGCCAACGTCCTGACTTTC. As protein: CASSLGTGGSGRANVLTF. Full variable domain (outside the CDR3, taken from reference TRBV28 and TRBJ2-6): DVKVTQSSRYLVKRTGEKVFLECVQDMDHENMFWYRQDPGLGLRLIYFSYDVKMKEKGDIPEGYSVSREKKERFSLILESASTNQTSMYLCASSLGTGGSGRANVLTFGAGSRLTVL.